This T cell receptor beta chain was documented in a study of blood T cell repertoires in COVID-19. Study as a whole: COVID-19 samples from acute and convalescent phases originated in the United States, Italy and Spain. Nucleic acid was either cDNA or gDNA, and it came from T cells, B-cell-depleted T cells, or PBMCs.

Assay used: immunoSEQ multiplex PCR; TCRdb lists only in-frame clones, some missing. The sample includes 150,000 to 200,000 clones, around four fifths seen only once; the top ten take more than 5%. The sample taken for sequencing was peripheral blood. The receptor was isolated from a woman aged 30 to 39 with acute or convalescent COVID-19.

In DNA, the CDR3 is TGTGCCAGCAGTGCAACCGGGACAAGTAATGAAAAACTGTTTTTT. It codes for CASSATGTSNEKLFF. This chain connects TRBV2 to TRBJ1-4; weak D call: TRBD1 (6 bases). Between the trimmed V and J ends, which lost 4 bases and 4 bases, there was a span of 13 bases. The CDR3 extends over 15 amino acids. Germline V CDR1 and CDR2: SNHLY, FYNNEI.